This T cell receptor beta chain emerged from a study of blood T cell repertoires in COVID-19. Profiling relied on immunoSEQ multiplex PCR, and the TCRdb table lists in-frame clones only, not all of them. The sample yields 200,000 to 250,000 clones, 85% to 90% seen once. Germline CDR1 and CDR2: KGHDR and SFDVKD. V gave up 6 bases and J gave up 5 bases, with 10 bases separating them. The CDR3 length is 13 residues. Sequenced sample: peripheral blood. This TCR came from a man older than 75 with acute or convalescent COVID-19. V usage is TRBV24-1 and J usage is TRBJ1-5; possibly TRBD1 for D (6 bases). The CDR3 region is CATSTGPDQPQHF. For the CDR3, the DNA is TGTGCCACCAGTACAGGGCCCGATCAGCCCCAGCATTTT.